The sequence of this TCR beta chain was determined in a study of T-cell memory formation after mild COVID-19. Germline assignment: CDR1 SGHDT and CDR2 YYEEEE. Trimming removed 6 bases from V and 0 bases from J, with 6 bases in between. The CDR3 is 13 residues long. TCRdb passed the 5' RACE reads through MiXCR, listing each CDR3 protein once. The repertoire has roughly 620,000 distinct CDR3 sequences, under 20% of them found once; the top ten carry 9.5% to 15%. The chain employs TRBV5-6 and TRBJ2-2; the D gene is possibly TRBD2 (5 bases). The origin of this receptor is an adult woman who had mild COVID-19 (a few samples of this study predate the infection). Cell type and time point are not known. The specimen was PBMCs or a T cell subset sorted from them (not recorded which). CDR3 sequence: CASKRTNTGELFF. CDR3 nucleotides: TGTGCCAGCAAGCGGACGAACACCGGGGAGCTGTTTTTT. Full variable domain (outside the CDR3, taken from reference TRBV5-6 and TRBJ2-2): DAGVTQSPTHLIKTRGQQVTLRCSPKSGHDTVSWYQQALGQGPQFIFQYYEEEERQRGNFPDRFSGHQFPNYSSELNVNALLLGDSALYLCASKRTNTGELFFGEGSRLTVL.